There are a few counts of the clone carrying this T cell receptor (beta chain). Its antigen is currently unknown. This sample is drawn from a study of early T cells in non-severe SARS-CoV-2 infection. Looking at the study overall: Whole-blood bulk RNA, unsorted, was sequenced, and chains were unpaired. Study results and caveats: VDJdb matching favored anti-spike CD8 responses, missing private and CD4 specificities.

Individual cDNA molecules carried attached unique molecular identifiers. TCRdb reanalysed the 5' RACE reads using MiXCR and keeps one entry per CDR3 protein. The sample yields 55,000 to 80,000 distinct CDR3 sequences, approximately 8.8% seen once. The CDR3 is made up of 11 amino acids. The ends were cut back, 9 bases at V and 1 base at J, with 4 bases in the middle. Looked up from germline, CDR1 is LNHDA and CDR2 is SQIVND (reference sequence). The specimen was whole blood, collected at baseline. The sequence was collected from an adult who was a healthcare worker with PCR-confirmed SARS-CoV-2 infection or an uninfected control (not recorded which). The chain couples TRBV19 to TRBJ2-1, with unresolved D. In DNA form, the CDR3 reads TGTGCCAGCCGATCCTACAATGAGCAGTTCTTC. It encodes CASRSYNEQFF.